These 27 T cell receptor beta chains came from one sample sequenced in a study of T-cell memory formation after mild COVID-19. TCRdb called the 5' RACE reads again in MiXCR, with one record for every CDR3 protein. The sample records about 350,000 distinct CDR3 sequences, around 27% being singletons. The sample consisted of PBMCs or a T cell subset sorted from them (not recorded which). These receptors originate from an adult woman who had mild COVID-19 (a few samples of this study predate the infection). Cell type and time point are not known.

The chain employs TRBV29-1 and TRBJ2-7, with 9 nucleotides matching TRBD1. The CDR3 consists of 14 residues. Germline V gene sequence: CDR1 SQVTM, CDR2 ANQGSEA. V lost 6 bases to trimming and J lost 8 bases; unmatched junction nucleotides: 14. For the CDR3, the DNA is TGCAGCGTGGTTGGGATGGGACAGGGTCTTAAGCAGTACTTC. It specifies CSVVGMGQGLKQYF.

The chain combines TRBV5-1 with TRBJ2-3; 9 bases align to TRBD1. The length of the CDR3 is 14 residues. From germline, CDR1 is SGHRS and CDR2 YFSETQ. The V and J ends lost 8 bases and 5 bases, in that order; junction bases with no gene match: 9. DNA for the CDR3: TGCGCCAGTAAACAGGGGGCCAGTTTAGATACGCAGTATTTT. Protein product: CASKQGASLDTQYF.

The genes are TRBV6-5 and TRBJ1-3; D is ambiguous. Germline V gene lookup returns CDR1 MNHEY and CDR2 SVGAGI. The ends were cut back, 7 bases at V and 0 bases at J, with 7 bases in the middle. The CDR3 covers 13 residues. The CDR3 protein is CASMLSSGNTIYF. In nucleotides, the CDR3 is TGTGCCAGCATGCTTAGCTCTGGAAACACCATATATTTT.

This clonotype was recorded only once. V usage is TRBV5-6 and J usage is TRBJ2-7; D possibly corresponds to TRBD1 (6 bases). Trimming removed 3 bases at V and 5 bases at J, with 12 bases between. Germline loops: CDR1 SGHDT, CDR2 YYEEEE. The CDR3 contains 13 residues. The CDR3 DNA is TGTGCCAGCAGCTGGGTGGGGGACAACGAGCAGTACTTC. It translates to CASSWVGDNEQYF.

The chain has TRBV12-3 or TRBV12-4 and TRBJ1-2; D is undetermined. Trimming removed 5 bases at V and 6 bases at J, with 13 bases between. The CDR3 is 13 residues long. Here the CDR3 DNA reads TGTGCCAGCAGTCCTCTTCGAATCGATGGCTACACCTTC. Amino acid sequence: CASSPLRIDGYTF.

This clonotype was seen many times. This chain links TRBV24-1 with TRBJ2-4; tentative D call: TRBD1 (6 bases). Germline values: CDR1 KGHDR, CDR2 SFDVKD. V lost 5 bases, J lost 10 bases, and 8 bases lay in between. The CDR3 totals 11 residues. This CDR3 reads CATSVGQIQYF. The CDR3 bases are TGTGCCACCAGTGTTGGACAGATTCAGTACTTC.

The sample holds a few counts of this clonotype. The genes are TRBV25-1 and TRBJ1-4; 7 bases are shared with TRBD1. The V segment lost 4 bases and the J segment 4 bases; nucleotides outside the gene matches: 12. The CDR3 loop spans 17 amino acids. From germline, CDR1 is MGHDK and CDR2 SYGVNS. Here the CDR3 DNA reads TGTGCCAGCAGTGGAGAAAGAGCGGACAGGATTAATGAAAAACTGTTTTTT. This translates into CASSGERADRINEKLFF.

A few counts support this clonotype. The chain couples TRBV4-1 to TRBJ2-1; D might be TRBD1 (5 bases). Germline V CDR1 and CDR2: MGHRA, YSYEKL. The CDR3 is 16 residues long. Trimming pared 0 bases from V and 3 bases from J, leaving 12 bases between. The CDR3 DNA reads as TGCGCCAGCAGCCAAGATTTGGCAGGGTTCTACAATGAGCAGTTCTTC. Its protein is CASSQDLAGFYNEQFF.

This clonotype was counted only a few times. V usage is TRBV5-5 and J usage is TRBJ1-1, with 7 bases lining up with TRBD1. From germline, CDR1 is SGHKS and CDR2 YYEKEE (reference sequence). The CDR3 contains 15 residues. The V gene end was trimmed by 4 bases and the J gene end by 5 bases; junction bases not matched to a gene: 11. The CDR3 here is CASSLSPQGETEAFF. The CDR3 nucleotides read TGTGCCAGCAGCCTAAGTCCCCAGGGGGAAACTGAAGCTTTCTTT.

The V and J genes are TRBV7-3 and TRBJ1-2, with unresolved D. The CDR3 covers 13 residues. Germline V gene sequence: CDR1 SGHTA, CDR2 FQGTGA. V was cut by 0 bases and J by 10 bases, with 12 bases left in between. Written as DNA, the CDR3 is TGTGCCAGCAGCTTAACTCTGGGATTGGACTACACCTTC. This sequence encodes CASSLTLGLDYTF. Together with reference TRBV7-3 and TRBJ1-2, the CDR3 gives the full variable domain: GAGVSQTPSNKVTEKGKYVELRCDPISGHTALYWYRQSLGQGPEFLIYFQGTGAADDSGLPNDRFFAVRPEGSVSTLKIQRTERGDSAVYLCASSLTLGLDYTFGSGTRLTVV.

In its sample, this clonotype was seen a few times. This sequence joins TRBV29-1 and TRBJ2-1; 8 nucleotides align to TRBD2. Germline CDR1 SQVTM, CDR2 ANQGSEA. Trimming removed 4 bases from V and 9 bases from J; junction bases left unmatched: 8. The CDR3 has 13 residues. CDR3: CSVAGLAQGEQFF. CDR3 DNA sequence: TGCAGCGTTGCCGGACTAGCTCAGGGTGAGCAGTTCTTC.

This clonotype was detected a few times. This rearrangement joins TRBV5-1 to TRBJ2-2, with TRBD2 matching over 14 bases. The V gene end was trimmed by 6 bases and the J gene end by 7 bases; junction bases not matched to a gene: 11. Germline V gene lookup returns CDR1 SGHRS and CDR2 YFSETQ. The CDR3 runs 17 residues. CDR3 in amino acids: CASTPRSGTSGSGELFF. DNA of the CDR3: TGCGCCAGCACCCCACGGTCGGGGACTAGCGGGAGCGGGGAGCTGTTTTTT.

This clonotype has only a few counts. V usage is TRBV4-3 and J usage is TRBJ2-5; TRBD1 agrees at 8 bases. The V gene end was trimmed by 0 bases and the J gene end by 1 base; junction bases not matched to a gene: 4. The CDR3 is 16 residues long. The germline gives CDR1 LGHNA, CDR2 YSLEER. The DNA of the CDR3 is TGCGCCAGCAGCCAAGAACGGACAGGGTTCCAAGAGACCCAGTACTTC. This codes for CASSQERTGFQETQYF.

There are a few counts of this clonotype. The chain is built from TRBV19 and TRBJ2-7, with D unresolved. The CDR3 runs 14 residues. The V gene's germline CDR1 is LNHDA and CDR2 SQIVND (reference sequence). The V end lost 3 bases, the J end lost 4 bases, and 13 bases lay between the germline ends. The CDR3 here is CASSISLVRYEQYF. The CDR3 DNA sequence: TGTGCCAGTAGTATCTCCCTAGTTCGGTACGAGCAGTACTTC.

This clonotype was seen a few times. In DNA, the CDR3 is TGCGCCAGCAGCCAAGATGATGGCGGGGGGGCGTACGAGCAGTACTTC. It encodes CASSQDDGGGAYEQYF. The V call is TRBV4-1, the J call TRBJ2-7, with 9 bases lining up with TRBD2. Trimming cost V 0 bases and J 4 bases; bases outside gene matches: 7. CDR3 length: 16 amino acids. Per germline, CDR1 MGHRA and CDR2 YSYEKL.

This clonotype was counted between two and nine times. The chain has TRBV3-1 and TRBJ2-7; 14 bases are shared with TRBD2. The CDR3 contains 16 residues. Germline trimming cut 4 bases from V and 4 bases from J; bases unmatched to any gene: 6. The germline CDR1 and CDR2 sequences are LGHDT and YNNKEL (reference sequence). This chain's CDR3 is CASSRIGLAGGYEQYF. CDR3 coding DNA: TGTGCCAGCAGCCGCATCGGACTAGCGGGAGGTTACGAGCAGTACTTC.

The rearrangement joins TRBV18 to TRBJ1-5; tentatively, D is TRBD1 (5 bases). This CDR3 is built from 14 residues. Trimming removed 3 bases from V and 4 bases from J, with 10 bases in between. The germline V gene has CDR1 KGHSH and CDR2 LQKENI. The chain's CDR3 is CASSPERGNQPQHF. The CDR3 coding sequence is TGTGCCAGCTCACCGGAGAGGGGTAATCAGCCCCAGCATTTT.

J is TRBJ2-3 and V is TRBV7-2; TRBD2 matches 15 bases. Germline V lookup: CDR1 SGHTA, CDR2 FQGNSA. This CDR3 is built from 19 residues. The V segment lost 5 bases and the J segment 5 bases; nucleotides outside the gene matches: 14. CDR3 DNA: TGTGCCAGCAGCCACCCGGGACTAGCGGGAGGTTTAGTAGGAGATACGCAGTATTTT. Residues: CASSHPGLAGGLVGDTQYF.

The chain employs TRBV5-1 and TRBJ2-3; the D gene is possibly TRBD1 (6 bases). This CDR3 has 17 residues. The ends were cut back, 1 base at V and 2 bases at J, with 17 bases in the middle. Germline V gene data show CDR1 as SGHRS and CDR2 as YFSETQ. The CDR3 DNA reads TGCGCCAGCAGCTTGATTGGTGGGTCAGGGGCCACAGATACGCAGTATTTT. This gives the protein CASSLIGGSGATDTQYF. The variable domain in full, with the rest retrieved from reference TRBV5-1 and TRBJ2-3, is KAGVTQTPRYLIKTRGQQVTLSCSPISGHRSVSWYQQTPGQGLQFLFEYFSETQRNKGNFPGRFSGRQFSNSRSEMNVSTLELGDSALYLCASSLIGGSGATDTQYFGPGTRLTVL.

In the case of this clonotype: Compared with germline, one end of the junction differs, possibly owing to a read error. The chain joins TRBV29-1 to TRBJ2-3; D is ambiguous. CDR3 length: 13 residues. CDR1 is SQVTM, CDR2 ANQGSEA, per germline. The CDR3 coding sequence is TGCAGCGTTGATCGCAGTGTGACTCATGGTCCGAATTTT. Translation gives CSVDRSVTHGPNF.

The rearrangement joins TRBV7-8 to TRBJ1-2; D might be TRBD1 (6 bases). Germline assignment: CDR1 SGHVS and CDR2 FQNEAQ. The V and J ends lost 5 bases and 5 bases respectively, with 15 bases between them. CDR3 length equals 14 residues. The DNA for the CDR3 is TGTGCCAGCAGCCACAGGGAGTACGGTTATGGCTACACCTTC. This codes for CASSHREYGYGYTF.

This clonotype was detected only a few times. The CDR3 region has the DNA TGTGCCAGCAGTTACTCGGCGAATAGCAATCAGCCCCAGCATTTT. Its protein product is CASSYSANSNQPQHF. The chain carries TRBV6-5 and TRBJ1-5; D not certain. From germline, CDR1 is MNHEY and CDR2 SVGAGI. V was trimmed by 0 bases and J by 0 bases, leaving 6 bases between them. The CDR3 length is 15 residues.

The chain uses TRBV12-3 or TRBV12-4 and TRBJ2-1; no clear D. This CDR3 has 13 residues. V was clipped by 1 base and J by 6 bases, with 7 bases between them. The CDR3 sequence: CASSLGQPNEQFF. The CDR3 region has the DNA TGTGCCAGCAGTTTAGGGCAGCCCAATGAGCAGTTCTTC.

The V gene is TRBV6-5, the J gene TRBJ2-1, with D hard to call. CDR3 size: 13 residues. The V gene lost 10 bases and the J gene lost 4 bases, with 14 bases spanning the gap. Germline-derived CDR1 and CDR2 are MNHEY and SVGAGI. CDR3 region: CAIGRGVYNEQFF. CDR3 DNA sequence: TGTGCCATCGGGCGTGGGGTATACAATGAGCAGTTCTTC.

This clonotype was picked up many times. The chain couples TRBV9 to TRBJ2-1; D is unclear. The CDR3 contains 13 residues. The germline V gene has CDR1 SGDLS and CDR2 YYNGEE. V lost 1 base to trimming and J lost 7 bases, with 9 bases between them. The CDR3 nucleotides read TGTGCCAGCAGCGTATCTAGTCAGAATGAGCAGTTCTTC. Its protein product is CASSVSSQNEQFF.

This rearrangement joins TRBV7-9 to TRBJ2-1, with 7 bases aligning to TRBD2. J lost 5 bases, V lost 2 bases, and 9 bases had no gene match. CDR3 length: 16 residues. The germline CDR1 and CDR2 sequences are SEHNR and FQNEAQ (reference sequence). The chain's CDR3 is CASSLFTSGINNEQFF. The CDR3 coding sequence is TGTGCCAGCAGCTTATTCACCAGCGGGATCAACAATGAGCAGTTCTTC.

The J gene is TRBJ2-7, the V gene TRBV27; the match to TRBD2 covers 7 bases. Unmatched junction bases numbered 12, after V lost 4 bases and J lost 6 bases. This CDR3 has 15 amino acids. Germline V lookup: CDR1 MNHEY, CDR2 SMNVEV (reference sequence). CDR3 sequence (DNA): TGTGCCAGCAGTTGGGTGTCGGCGGGAGCGGGCGAGCAGTACTTC. This sequence encodes CASSWVSAGAGEQYF.